This TCR beta chain was captured in a study of early T cells in non-severe SARS-CoV-2 infection. On this clonotype itself: As yet, its antigen is unknown.

General study findings and limits: Matching with VDJdb favored anti-spike CD8 responses (missing private and CD4 specificities).

Attachment of unique molecular identifiers to individual cDNA molecules was performed. TCRdb ran MiXCR on the 5' RACE reads and lists one entry per CDR3 protein. The sample has about 98,000 distinct CDR3 sequences, 9.5% to 12% seen once; the top ten hold approximately 5.4%. Germline-derived CDR1 and CDR2 are SGHRS and YFSETQ. Trimming took 0 bases from V and 7 from J, leaving 16 bases between them. The CDR3 extends over 15 amino acids. The source is an adult who was a healthcare worker with PCR-confirmed SARS-CoV-2 infection or an uninfected control (not recorded which). The material sequenced was whole blood. The chain is built from TRBV5-1 and TRBJ1-2, with D unclear. CDR3 residues: CASSLGYGPRPGYTF. The CDR3 DNA reads as TGCGCCAGCAGCTTGGGTTACGGCCCACGGCCTGGCTACACCTTC.